What follows are 18 T cell receptor beta chains derived from one specimen sequenced in a study of blood T cell repertoires in COVID-19. Profiling relied on immunoSEQ multiplex PCR, and the TCRdb table lists in-frame clones only, not all of them. The table has roughly 220,000 clones, approximately 82% seen once. The sequenced sample was PBMCs or T cells enriched from blood (not recorded which). These receptors all come from a man aged 40-55 years who had recovered from COVID-19.

The rearrangement joins TRBV7-2 to TRBJ2-4; D is perhaps TRBD1 (5 bases). The V and J ends lost 1 base and 8 bases respectively, with 12 bases between them. In germline, CDR1 is SGHTA, CDR2 FQGNSA. The CDR3 contains 14 residues. The CDR3 nucleotides are TGTGCCAGCAGCTTAGAGGGGTTTGGGGACATTCAGTACTTC. Protein sequence: CASSLEGFGDIQYF.

The rearrangement uses TRBV5-5 and TRBJ1-2, with 7 nucleotides matching TRBD1. Losses at the gene ends were 0 bases for V and 4 bases for J; bases not matched to a gene: 6. The germline V gene encodes CDR1 SGHKS and CDR2 YYEKEE (reference sequence). CDR3 length equals 15 residues. This CDR3 reads CASSLAEGTVYGYTF. The CDR3 DNA reads as TGTGCCAGCAGCTTGGCCGAGGGGACAGTCTATGGCTACACCTTC.

The chain couples TRBV7-3 to TRBJ2-1; 11 bases align to TRBD2. The CDR3 is 14 amino acids. Losses at the gene ends were 5 bases for V and 6 bases for J; bases not matched to a gene: 3. Germline CDR1 and CDR2: SGHTA and FQGTGA. Here the CDR3 DNA reads TGTGCCAGCAGCCCTACTAGCGGGGGCAATGAGCAGTTCTTC. Translated, it gives CASSPTSGGNEQFF.

This chain links TRBV19 with TRBJ1-4; D might be TRBD1 (5 bases). The germline V gene has CDR1 LNHDA and CDR2 SQIVND (reference sequence). V was pared by 3 bases and J by 3 bases, with 26 bases between. The length of the CDR3 is 20 residues. The CDR3 sequence: CASSIGAVRQGFVANEKLFF. For the CDR3, the DNA is TGTGCCAGTAGTATCGGCGCCGTCCGCCAGGGCTTCGTAGCTAATGAAAAACTGTTTTTT. Together with reference TRBV19 and TRBJ1-4, the CDR3 gives the full variable domain: DGGITQSPKYLFRKEGQNVTLSCEQNLNHDAMYWYRQDPGQGLRLIYYSQIVNDFQKGDIAEGYSVSREKKESFPLTVTSAQKNPTAFYLCASSIGAVRQGFVANEKLFFGSGTQLSVL.

This chain links TRBV28 with TRBJ1-2; D gene unclear. Trimming removed 3 bases from V and 8 bases from J, with 16 bases in between. Per germline, CDR1 MDHEN and CDR2 SYDVKM. The CDR3 loop spans 14 amino acids. As DNA, the CDR3 is TGTGCCAGCAGTTTTAGGGAGGTGGCACGGGGCTACACCTTC. Translated, it gives CASSFREVARGYTF.

The V call is TRBV5-1, the J call TRBJ1-4; D possibly corresponds to TRBD1 (5 bases). The V and J ends lost 0 bases and 5 bases respectively, with 8 bases between them. Germline V gives CDR1 SGHRS, CDR2 YFSETQ. The CDR3 has 14 amino acids. This CDR3 is CASSLDRLNEKLFF. The CDR3 coding sequence is TGCGCCAGCAGCTTGGACAGGCTGAATGAAAAACTGTTTTTT. Filled out from reference TRBV5-1 and TRBJ1-4, the complete variable domain reads KAGVTQTPRYLIKTRGQQVTLSCSPISGHRSVSWYQQTPGQGLQFLFEYFSETQRNKGNFPGRFSGRQFSNSRSEMNVSTLELGDSALYLCASSLDRLNEKLFFGSGTQLSVL.

This rearrangement joins TRBV5-1 to TRBJ2-7, with a possible D match to TRBD1 (6 bases). The germline V and J ends were trimmed by 4 bases and 0 bases, with 14 bases remaining between them. Germline CDR1 and CDR2: SGHRS and YFSETQ. The CDR3 totals 15 residues. The CDR3 nucleotides read TGCGCCAGCAGCGTGACAGGCCTTAGCTCCTACGAGCAGTACTTC. The encoded protein is CASSVTGLSSYEQYF.

The chain is built from TRBV28 and TRBJ2-1; D is ambiguous. Germline assignment: CDR1 MDHEN and CDR2 SYDVKM. V lost 6 bases and J 6 bases, leaving 12 bases between the germline ends. CDR3 length: 13 residues. CDR3 protein: CASSPPWANEQFF. In nucleotides, the CDR3 is TGTGCCAGCAGCCCACCCTGGGCCAATGAGCAGTTCTTC.

This rearrangement joins TRBV9 to TRBJ2-2, with D perhaps TRBD2 (5 bases). Germline V gene data show CDR1 as SGDLS and CDR2 as YYNGEE. V dropped 0 bases and J dropped 10 bases, with 10 bases sitting between them. This CDR3 spans 13 amino acids. The CDR3 nucleotides read TGTGCCAGCAGCGTAGGAGGGCTGCCGGAGCTGTTTTTT. Translating gives CASSVGGLPELFF.

The chain couples TRBV28 to TRBJ1-5; unclear D gene. CDR1 and CDR2 (germline): MDHEN, SYDVKM. V lost 6 bases and J 9 bases, leaving 12 bases between the germline ends. The CDR3 runs to 12 residues. The CDR3 region is CASRLGTGPQHF. The CDR3 coding sequence is TGTGCCAGCAGACTTGGAACGGGGCCCCAGCATTTT.

J is TRBJ1-1 and V is TRBV19; no definite D call. Per the germline V gene, CDR1 is LNHDA and CDR2 is SQIVND (reference sequence). The V gene lost 6 bases and the J gene lost 3 bases, with 8 bases spanning the gap. The length of the CDR3 is 12 residues. The CDR3 nucleotides read TGTGCCAGTAGAAAGGCGGACACTGAAGCTTTCTTT. Translating it yields CASRKADTEAFF.

The J gene is TRBJ1-1, the V gene TRBV6-5; no reliable D call. This CDR3 is built from 13 residues. Between the trimmed V and J ends, which lost 10 bases and 8 bases, there was a span of 20 bases. Germline V CDR1 and CDR2: MNHEY, SVGAGI. CDR3 coding DNA: TGTGCCACCCGAGAGACAACAACCGAGGAAGCTTTCTTT. This encodes CATRETTTEEAFF.

This clone was seen a single time. This sequence joins TRBV15 and TRBJ2-5; TRBD2 matches at 11 bases. Germline values: CDR1 LNHNV, CDR2 YYDKDF (reference sequence). J gave up 1 base and V 3 bases, and 1 base lay outside the gene matches. The CDR3 covers 15 residues. The CDR3 DNA reads as TGTGCCACCAGCAGCCTAGCGGGAGGCCAAGAGACCCAGTACTTC. This encodes CATSSLAGGQETQYF.

This clone was counted a few times. The chain joins TRBV7-2 to TRBJ1-4; possible D gene TRBD1, 6 bases. The CDR3 covers 15 residues. Germline V gene lookup returns CDR1 SGHTA and CDR2 FQGNSA. Trimming cost V 4 bases and J 5 bases, with 14 bases left between them. CDR3 sequence reads: CASSSQTGPNEKLFF. The CDR3 DNA reads as TGTGCCAGCAGCTCCCAGACAGGACCCAATGAAAAACTGTTTTTT. The full variable domain, in which reference TRBV7-2 and TRBJ1-4 provide the parts outside the CDR3, is GAGVSQSPSNKVTEKGKDVELRCDPISGHTALYWYRQSLGQGLEFLIYFQGNSAPDKSGLPSDRFSAERTGGSVSTLTIQRTQQEDSAVYLCASSSQTGPNEKLFFGSGTQLSVL.

The V gene is TRBV3-1 (or the pseudogene TRBV3-2), the J gene TRBJ2-5, with 12 bases matching TRBD1. This CDR3 comprises 17 residues. CDR1 and CDR2 (germline): LGHDT, YNNKEL (reference sequence). Germline trimming cut 4 bases from V and 5 bases from J; bases unmatched to any gene: 11. CDR3 amino acids: CASSRGTGQGAWETQYF. In nucleotides, the CDR3 is TGTGCCAGCAGCCGCGGAACGGGACAGGGGGCTTGGGAGACCCAGTACTTC.

There are many counts of this clone. The chain recombines TRBV10-3 with TRBJ2-7, with D unclear. CDR1 and CDR2 from the germline V gene are ENHRY and SYGVKD. CDR3 size: 15 residues. The germline V and J ends were trimmed by 0 bases and 2 bases, with 11 bases remaining between them. The CDR3 loop is CAISESSGGTYEQYF. The CDR3 nucleotides read TGTGCCATCAGTGAGTCCTCTGGCGGAACCTACGAGCAGTACTTC.

The V and J genes are TRBV28 and TRBJ2-2; D is perhaps TRBD2 (5 bases). CDR1 is MDHEN and CDR2 is SYDVKM in the germline V gene. With 3 bases removed from V and 4 bases from J, the gap between germline ends came to 9 bases. The CDR3 has 14 amino acids. CDR3 protein: CASSFGILTGELFF. The CDR3 nucleotides are TGTGCCAGCAGTTTCGGGATCCTCACCGGGGAGCTGTTTTTT.

The V and J genes are TRBV6-5 and TRBJ2-1; 8 bases are shared with TRBD2. V trimming: 3 bases; J trimming: 8 bases; junction bases outside the gene matches: 9. Germline values: CDR1 MNHEY, CDR2 SVGAGI. There are 15 residues in the CDR3. CDR3 in amino acids: CASSYTGLDGYEQFF. DNA for the CDR3: TGTGCCAGCAGTTATACGGGACTAGATGGGTATGAGCAGTTCTTC.